The sequence of this TCR beta chain was determined in a study of shared clonotypes between healthy human individuals (dated by TCRdb to about 2020). Turning to the overall study: The cohort included three men and two women between 18 and 49 years of age. Blood TCR repertoires of five healthy adults were deeply sequenced to estimate repertoire size and the extent of clonotype sharing between individuals. To increase sequencing depth and limit assay-specific biases, different laboratories used diverse techniques to prepare libraries and sequence TCR repertoires. Per donor, leukapheresis produced somewhere between about 0.94 and 8.9 billion PBMCs. Study-wide findings and limitations: Because the study included a small number of donors, the genetic and exposure-history diversity represented was limited. Pairwise subsampling indicated that sequencing depth was expected to affect the degree of clonotype sharing among donors. Only blood was sampled, and tissue TCR repertoires likely differ from those in blood.

In this sample, this clone turned up many times. No antigen is known for it. Per-base quality was not reported, and no clone a single base away is much larger than it. TCR CDR3 regions were amplified from genomic DNA by multiplex PCR using the deep immunoSEQ assay. Extracted genomic DNA from each cell subset was spread evenly across all wells of several immunoSEQ 96-well plates, with each plate serving as a replicate. For unsorted PBMC, about 270 ng of genomic DNA, equivalent to around 33,000 T cell genomes, went into each replicate PCR. Ten immunoSEQ deep assay plates were used to sequence the unsorted PBMC genomic DNA. The purified libraries were quantified using a Qubit 3.0 fluorometer, sized with a Bioanalyzer 2100, and then quantified again using the KAPA Library Quantification kit. A separate single-read 150-cycle Illumina NextSeq 550 flow cell was used to sequence each immunoSEQ 96-well plate. In the paper's pipeline: Because the immunoSEQ output included only junctional sequences and no quality scores, the filtering could not be the same as the filtering used for full-length reads. Sequences were annotated with PyIR, a Python wrapper for IgBLAST v1.9, using IMGT germline references to assign V/J genes and CDR3. Any read was removed if the V/J assignment was weak (E-value above 1e-6), the CDR3 was missing, or the read contained stop codons, out-of-frame junctions, or ambiguous translated residues. V3J clonotypes were defined as sequences sharing the same inferred V gene, J gene, and CDR3 amino acid sequence. Percentage overlap between repertoires was calculated by dividing the number of shared unique clonotypes by the size of the smaller repertoire. RTK rarefaction, the Chao1 estimator, and Recon v2.1 estimates of unobserved clonotypes were used to assess repertoire richness. Not all clones reach the TCRdb copy of this immuneACCESS table, which keeps in-frame sequences only. Checked studies attribute under half of the gap to unresolved V genes and leave the rest unexplained. V and J calls and clone size are those listed in that table; D and trimming were worked out from the DNA. The sample table contains about 92,000 clones; only one count was recorded for about 45% of them. The top ten hold roughly 16% of the sample.

Trimming removed 7 bases from V and 0 bases from J, leaving 10 bases between the germline ends. The CDR3 runs 13 residues from the cysteine to the phenylalanine. Of the read, only the CDR3 DNA is kept; its 39 bases are in frame from base 1. The germline V gene specifies SQVTM as CDR1 and ANQGSEA as CDR2. The donors were healthy, HIV-negative adults with no recently reported acute infections or vaccinations. All donors were Caucasian adults living in Nashville, Tennessee, USA. For unsorted samples, some 90 million PBMCs were counted and genomic DNA was extracted with the QIAamp DNA Blood Mini kit. After blood collection by leukapheresis, PBMCs were isolated using Ficoll-Histopaque density gradient centrifugation and then cryopreserved in the vapor phase of liquid nitrogen.

The sequence was obtained from a woman in her thirties or forties in good health. Some clones in this sample may be carry-over from other donors' samples. The chain is made from TRBV29-1 and TRBJ1-3; the D gene cannot be named for sure. Source material: PBMCs. The encoded CDR3 is CSARATSGNTIYF. In nucleotide form, the sequence is TGCAGCGCCCGGGCCACCTCTGGAAACACCATATATTTT.